Detailed here is one T cell receptor beta chain. What it binds is unknown. The CDR3 has 10 residues. Deletions cut 5 bases from V and 5 bases from J, with 3 bases between. In germline, CDR1 is SQVTM, CDR2 ANQGSEA. This sample's time point: pre-sensitization, week 0. The treatment is: therapeutic diphenylcyclopropenone sensitization with weekly scalp DPC. The drawing of blood occurred before each patch test was applied. Donors, patients with alopecia ranging from 18 to 70 years old and judged suitable for DPC, provided samples. The sample comes from a study of human T cells and chemical hapten exposure. The study used a library that attached unique molecular identifiers to individual cDNA molecules. TCRdb reanalysed the RACE reads using MiXCR and keeps one entry per CDR3 protein. The sample includes about 270,000 distinct CDR3 sequences, approximately 7.5% seen only once; the top ten take less than 1.5%.

Notes on the study in general: Significantly more large CDR3 similarity clusters were formed by expanded TCRs than by controls.

The receptor was derived from a young man with alopecia areata. Some clones in this sample may be carry-over from other donors' samples. The chain employs TRBV29-1 and TRBJ1-4, with D hard to call. The input for sequencing was whole blood, taken in connection with sensitization to the hapten diphenylcyclopropenone (DPC). Here the CDR3 DNA reads TGCAGCGTTTTGAATGAAAAACTGTTTTTT. Translating gives CSVLNEKLFF.